This T cell receptor beta chain stems from a study of blood T cell repertoires in COVID-19. Whole-study context: From T cells, B-cell-depleted T cells, or PBMCs came the material, which was cDNA or gDNA.

The CDR3 has 15 residues. The V end lost 0 bases, the J end lost 8 bases, and 16 bases lay between the germline ends. In germline, CDR1 is LGHNA, CDR2 YSLEER. TCRdb keeps only in-frame clones here, not all; method: immunoSEQ multiplex PCR. The table lists about 250,000 clones, around 90% of them singletons. The sequence derives from a woman between 25 and 40 years old with acute COVID-19. The chain has TRBV4-3 and TRBJ2-5, with D unclear. The sample was PBMCs or T cells enriched from blood (not recorded which). The CDR3 region has the DNA TGCGCCAGCAGCCAAGAGGCCAGGATCGTAGACACCCAGTACTTC. Residues: CASSQEARIVDTQYF.